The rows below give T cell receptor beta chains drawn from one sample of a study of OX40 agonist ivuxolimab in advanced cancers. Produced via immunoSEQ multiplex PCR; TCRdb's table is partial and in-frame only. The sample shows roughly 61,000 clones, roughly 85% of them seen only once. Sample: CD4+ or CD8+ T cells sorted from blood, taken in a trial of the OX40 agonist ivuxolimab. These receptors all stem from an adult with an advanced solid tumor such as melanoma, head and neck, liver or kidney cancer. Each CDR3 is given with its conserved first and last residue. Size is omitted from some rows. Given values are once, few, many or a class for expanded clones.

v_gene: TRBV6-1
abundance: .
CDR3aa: CASAFAGAREKLFF

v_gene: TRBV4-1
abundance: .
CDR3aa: CASSQEVRAASPYEQYF

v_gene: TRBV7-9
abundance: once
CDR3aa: CASTRAGEADTQYF

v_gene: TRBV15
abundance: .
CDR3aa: CATSRDPGSSYEQYF

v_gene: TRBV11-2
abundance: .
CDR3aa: CASSRTGRETQYF

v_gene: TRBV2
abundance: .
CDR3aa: CASMGGRGSTNEKLFF

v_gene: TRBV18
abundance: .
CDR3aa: CASSPNGGTEAFF

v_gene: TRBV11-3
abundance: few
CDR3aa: CASSLTDTQYF

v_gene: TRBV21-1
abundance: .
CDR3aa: CASSKFRVYSNQPQHF

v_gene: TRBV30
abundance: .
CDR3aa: CACSLRGRTSNQPQHF

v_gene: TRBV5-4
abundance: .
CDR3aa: CASSSAVAASTDTQYF

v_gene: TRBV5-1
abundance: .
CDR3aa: CASSLARRVYEQYF

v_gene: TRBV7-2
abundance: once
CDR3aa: CASTFRAGGETQYF

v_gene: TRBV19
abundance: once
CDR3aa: CASSAPNTGELFF

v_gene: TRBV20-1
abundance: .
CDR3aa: CSARAGSEQYF

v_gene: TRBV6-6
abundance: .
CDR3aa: CASSKGSSYNEQFF

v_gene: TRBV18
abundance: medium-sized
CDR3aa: CASSPPSGGNTGELFF

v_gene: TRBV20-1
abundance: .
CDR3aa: CSAHENEQFF

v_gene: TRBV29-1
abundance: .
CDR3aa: CSVGSRSVEQYF

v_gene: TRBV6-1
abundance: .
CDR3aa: CASSDGPNTGELFF

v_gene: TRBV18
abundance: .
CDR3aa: CASSPAGQGGNEQFF

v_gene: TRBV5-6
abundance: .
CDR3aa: CASSQSLTDTQYF

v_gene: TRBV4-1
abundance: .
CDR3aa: CASSPGGLYLDQETQYF

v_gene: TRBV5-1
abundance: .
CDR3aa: CASSLEWEQFF

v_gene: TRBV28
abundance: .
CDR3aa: CASRGPTDNEQFF

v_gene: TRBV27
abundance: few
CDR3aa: CASSPSTGGNQPQHF

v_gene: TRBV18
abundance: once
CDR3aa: CASSPSGRTDTQYF

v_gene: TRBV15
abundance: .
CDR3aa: CATSRDVEETQYF

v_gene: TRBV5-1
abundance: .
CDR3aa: CASSGGWDRAGTDTQYF